One sample yielded the 25 T cell receptor beta chains listed below, sequenced in a study of cytomegalovirus exposure and HLA in healthy donors. It was with 60 Vbeta and 13 Jbeta primers that the PCR ran. The repertoire was sequenced with immunoSEQ multiplex PCR; TCRdb's copy has only in-frame clones and lacks some. Of 130,000 to 150,000 clones listed, roughly 65% are singletons. The sequenced material came from PBMCs. Receptor source: a man between 60 and 70 years old in good health and CMV-seronegative.

CDR3: CASSITANTEAFF. CDR3 bases: TGTGCCAGTAGTATAACAGCGAACACTGAAGCTTTCTTT. V gene TRBV19 combines with J gene TRBJ1-1, with D unresolved. In germline, CDR1 is LNHDA, CDR2 SQIVND (reference sequence). V lost 2 bases and J 1 base, leaving 5 bases between the germline ends. This CDR3 has 13 amino acids.

This clone came up a few times. The chain employs TRBV28 and TRBJ1-1; D ambiguous. The V and J ends lost 7 bases and 0 bases respectively, with 18 bases between them. CDR3 length: 16 amino acids. Germline lookup yields CDR1 MDHEN and CDR2 SYDVKM. CDR3: CASMSGGLLMNTEAFF. The CDR3 DNA reads TGTGCCAGCATGAGCGGTGGGCTTCTTATGAACACTGAAGCTTTCTTT.

The chain recombines TRBV30 with TRBJ2-7; 7 bases match TRBD1. J lost 9 bases, V lost 0 bases, and 2 bases had no gene match. The germline CDR1 and CDR2 sequences are GTSNPN and SVGIG (reference sequence). This CDR3 is 11 amino acids long. In nucleotides, the CDR3 is TGTGCCTGGAGTGTAGGGGGCAGGCAGTACTTC. Protein: CAWSVGGRQYF.

This clone appeared a few times. V and J are TRBV19 and TRBJ2-1, with D unresolved. Germline CDR1 reads LNHDA; CDR2 reads SQIVND (reference sequence). V lost 8 bases and J lost 5, with 10 bases in between. This CDR3 is built from 12 residues. The CDR3 nucleotides read TGTGCCAGTTCGTTCACTCACAATGAGCAGTTCTTC. This encodes CASSFTHNEQFF. The full variable domain, its missing parts supplied by reference TRBV19 and TRBJ2-1, is DGGITQSPKYLFRKEGQNVTLSCEQNLNHDAMYWYRQDPGQGLRLIYYSQIVNDFQKGDIAEGYSVSREKKESFPLTVTSAQKNPTAFYLCASSFTHNEQFFGPGTRLTVL.

V is TRBV5-1 and J is TRBJ2-3, with D possibly matching TRBD1 (6 bases). The CDR3 is made up of 17 amino acids. Per the germline V gene, CDR1 is SGHRS and CDR2 is YFSETQ. The germline V and J ends were trimmed by 0 bases and 4 bases, with 18 bases remaining between them. The CDR3 DNA is TGCGCCAGCAGCTTGGATACAGGGCTAGTGGGGGCAGATACGCAGTATTTT. This translates into CASSLDTGLVGADTQYF.

The chain carries TRBV5-1 and TRBJ2-2; 8 positions match TRBD1. Trimming cost V 4 bases and J 1 base; bases outside gene matches: 12. Germline V lookup: CDR1 SGHRS, CDR2 YFSETQ. This CDR3 is 18 amino acids long. CDR3 loop: CASSTDTTGGWNTGELFF. The CDR3 DNA reads as TGCGCCAGCAGCACCGACACCACAGGGGGTTGGAACACCGGGGAGCTGTTTTTT.

The genes are TRBV5-4 and TRBJ2-7; 9 bases align to TRBD1. Germline V lookup: CDR1 SGHNT, CDR2 YYREEE (reference sequence). The CDR3 covers 14 residues. With V trimmed by 4 bases and J by 1 base, 3 bases remained unmatched. The DNA for the CDR3 is TGTGCCAGCAGCCCGACAGGGGGGTCCTACGAGCAGTACTTC. Protein product: CASSPTGGSYEQYF.

The V and J genes are TRBV30 and TRBJ2-7; 12 nucleotides agree with TRBD1. Germline CDR1 and CDR2: GTSNPN and SVGIG (reference sequence). V lost 5 bases to trimming and J lost 6 bases; unmatched junction nucleotides: 5. The CDR3 extends over 13 amino acids. In DNA, the CDR3 is TGTGCCTGGTGCCGGGACAGGGGGCTCGAGCAGTACTTC. As protein: CAWCRDRGLEQYF.

This chain links TRBV5-1 with TRBJ1-1, with D possibly matching TRBD1 (6 bases). Germline CDR1 SGHRS, CDR2 YFSETQ. The CDR3 sequence is 15 residues long. Trimming stripped 4 bases from V and 0 bases from J, with 13 bases between. CDR3 nucleotide sequence: TGCGCCAGCAGCGGATCAGGGGTGATGAACACTGAAGCTTTCTTT. Translated: CASSGSGVMNTEAFF.

This clone was seen a few times. J is TRBJ2-1 and V is TRBV2, with TRBD2 matching 10 bases. The CDR3 has 15 amino acids. V shed 4 bases and J 7 bases; nucleotides not matched to a gene: 7. Germline values: CDR1 SNHLY, CDR2 FYNNEI. The CDR3 here is CASSVASGSWNEQFF. The CDR3 region has the DNA TGTGCCAGCAGTGTGGCTAGCGGGAGTTGGAATGAGCAGTTCTTC.

The chain couples TRBV9 to TRBJ2-5; 12 bases match TRBD2. Germline V gene sequence: CDR1 SGDLS, CDR2 YYNGEE. CDR3 length equals 17 residues. Germline trimming cut 4 bases from V and 5 bases from J; bases unmatched to any gene: 12. The CDR3 coding sequence is TGTGCCAGCAGCTACACCCCTAGCGGGAGGGCGGGGGAGACCCAGTACTTC. Translation: CASSYTPSGRAGETQYF.

The chain uses TRBV15 and TRBJ2-1, with a possible D match to TRBD2 (5 bases). V lost 0 bases, J lost 8 bases, and 14 bases lay in between. The CDR3 loop spans 15 amino acids. Per the germline V gene, CDR1 is LNHNV and CDR2 is YYDKDF (reference sequence). DNA for the CDR3: TGTGCCACCAGCAGAGATTTAGAGGGTGTGGATGAGCAGTTCTTC. As protein: CATSRDLEGVDEQFF. The full variable domain, completed using reference TRBV15 and TRBJ2-1, is DAMVIQNPRYQVTQFGKPVTLSCSQTLNHNVMYWYQQKSSQAPKLLFHYYDKDFNNEADTPDNFQSRRPNTSFCFLDIRSPGLGDTAMYLCATSRDLEGVDEQFFGPGTRLTVL.

The chain employs TRBV5-6 and TRBJ2-1; 8 bases are shared with TRBD1. J lost 8 bases, V lost 2 bases, and 9 bases had no gene match. Germline lookup yields CDR1 SGHDT and CDR2 YYEEEE. The CDR3 has 15 residues. DNA for the CDR3: TGTGCCAGCAGCTTTATAGGACAGGGAGAGTATGAGCAGTTCTTC. It is translated as CASSFIGQGEYEQFF.

This chain links TRBV7-8 with TRBJ2-3; 16 bases map to TRBD2. The germline CDR1 and CDR2 sequences are SGHVS and FQNEAQ. The CDR3 length is 17 residues. The junction had 7 bases not matched to a gene; V was cut back by 5 bases and J by 5 bases. The CDR3 region is CASSPTGTSGREDTQYF. In nucleotides, the CDR3 is TGTGCCAGCAGCCCGACTGGGACTAGCGGGAGGGAAGATACGCAGTATTTT.

The chain combines TRBV18 with TRBJ2-7; possible D gene TRBD1, 5 bases. The CDR3 consists of 12 residues. Looked up from germline, CDR1 is KGHSH and CDR2 is LQKENI. Trimming shortened V by 4 bases and J by 3 bases, and 7 bases separated the two germline ends. The chain's CDR3 is CASSLGVYEQYF. The CDR3 region has the DNA TGTGCCAGCTCACTAGGGGTCTACGAGCAGTACTTC.

The V and J genes are TRBV6-1 and TRBJ1-5; 10 bases are a match to TRBD1. Germline-derived CDR1 and CDR2 are MNHNS and SASEGT. The length of the CDR3 is 16 residues. V gave up 3 bases and J gave up 3 bases; unmatched junction bases: 5. The CDR3 loop reads CASSDLGTGVNQPQHF. The CDR3 DNA sequence: TGTGCCAGCAGTGACCTCGGGACAGGGGTCAATCAGCCCCAGCATTTT.

This clone was observed a handful of times. The chain employs TRBV2 and TRBJ2-2; 7 bases align to TRBD1. Germline V lookup: CDR1 SNHLY, CDR2 FYNNEI. The CDR3 consists of 16 residues. V lost 3 bases and J lost 5; bases outside the gene matches: 9. This chain's CDR3 is CASSDIDRVLTGELFF. DNA of the CDR3: TGTGCCAGCAGTGATATTGACAGGGTGCTAACCGGGGAGCTGTTTTTT. The full variable domain, with the rest looked up from reference TRBV2 and TRBJ2-2, is EPEVTQTPSHQVTQMGQEVILRCVPISNHLYFYWYRQILGQKVEFLVSFYNNEISEKSEIFDDQFSVERPDGSNFTLKIRSTKLEDSAMYFCASSDIDRVLTGELFFGEGSRLTVL.

This chain uses TRBV5-8 with TRBJ1-3; D ambiguous. This CDR3 comprises 16 residues. V lost 1 base and J 0 bases, leaving 11 bases between the germline ends. CDR1 SGHTS and CDR2 YDEGEE come from the germline V gene. The CDR3 coding sequence is TGTGCCAGCAGCTTGTCTAAGTTCGGCTCTGGAAACACCATATATTTT. Translated, it gives CASSLSKFGSGNTIYF.

With regard to this clone: The junction does not match germline at one end; this may be a read error. Distinct nucleotide sequences in the sample also encode this CDR3. The V gene is TRBV9, the J gene TRBJ1-1; the D is unclear. This CDR3 comprises 15 residues. Germline V gives CDR1 SGDLS, CDR2 YYNGEE. The CDR3 bases are TGTGCCAGCAGCGTAGCAACAGAGATGAACACTGAGGCTTTCTTT. Protein: CASSVATEMNTEAFF. Looking up the rest from reference TRBV9 and TRBJ1-1 gives the full variable domain: DSGVTQTPKHLITATGQRVTLRCSPRSGDLSVYWYQQSLDQGLQFLIQYYNGEERAKGNILERFSAQQFPDLHSELNLSSLELGDSALYFCASSVATEMNTEAFFGQGTRLTVV.

This rearrangement joins TRBV30 to TRBJ2-1, with D possibly being TRBD1 (5 bases). In germline, CDR1 is GTSNPN, CDR2 SVGIG (reference sequence). Between the trimmed V and J ends, which lost 2 bases and 0 bases, there was a span of 23 bases. This CDR3 is built from 19 residues. This CDR3 reads CAWSIPRPTRVSSYNEQFF. DNA for the CDR3: TGTGCCTGGAGTATCCCCCGTCCGACCAGGGTGAGCTCCTACAATGAGCAGTTCTTC.

This sequence joins TRBV2 and TRBJ2-5; unclear D gene. Germline assignment: CDR1 SNHLY and CDR2 FYNNEI. V was trimmed by 4 bases and J by 4 bases, leaving 10 bases between them. This CDR3 has 13 residues. The CDR3 loop is CASSGVAGETQYF. The CDR3 bases are TGTGCCAGCAGTGGGGTGGCAGGAGAGACCCAGTACTTC.

This clone was seen a few times. This rearrangement joins TRBV18 to TRBJ1-5; D is uncertain. V was pared by 6 bases and J by 3 bases, with 9 bases between. CDR3 length: 13 amino acids. The germline gives CDR1 KGHSH, CDR2 LQKENI. The CDR3 bases are TGTGCCAGCTCCACCGACAACAATCAGCCCCAGCATTTT. It codes for CASSTDNNQPQHF.

For this clone: One base away lies a much larger clone, so this may be a sequencing read error. This CDR3 is also generated by other DNA sequences in the sample. V is TRBV7-2 and J is TRBJ2-7, with D possibly being TRBD1 (6 bases). The V end was cut by 1 base, the J end by 3 bases, with 7 bases between. Germline CDR1 SGHTA, CDR2 FQGNSA. The CDR3 consists of 13 residues. The DNA of the CDR3 is TGTGCCAGCAGCTTAGACAGGGTCTACGAGCAGTACTTC. Residues: CASSLDRVYEQYF.

J is TRBJ1-5 and V is TRBV7-2; tentative D call: TRBD1 (5 bases). Trimming cost V 3 bases and J 4 bases, with 13 bases left between them. CDR1 is SGHTA and CDR2 is FQGNSA in the germline V gene. The CDR3 consists of 15 residues. DNA for the CDR3: TGTGCCAGCAGCTTCCCCCAGGGTGGGAATCAGCCCCAGCATTTT. Its translation is CASSFPQGGNQPQHF.

This clone was seen a handful of times. The chain couples TRBV5-1 to TRBJ2-7; TRBD2 is a possible D gene (7 bases). The CDR3 consists of 15 residues. Germline V gene data show CDR1 as SGHRS and CDR2 as YFSETQ. The germline V and J ends were trimmed by 4 bases and 5 bases, with 19 bases remaining between them. CDR3 in amino acids: CASSPLGGGPHEQYF. The CDR3 region has the DNA TGCGCCAGCAGCCCCCTAGGGGGAGGGCCACACGAGCAGTACTTC.